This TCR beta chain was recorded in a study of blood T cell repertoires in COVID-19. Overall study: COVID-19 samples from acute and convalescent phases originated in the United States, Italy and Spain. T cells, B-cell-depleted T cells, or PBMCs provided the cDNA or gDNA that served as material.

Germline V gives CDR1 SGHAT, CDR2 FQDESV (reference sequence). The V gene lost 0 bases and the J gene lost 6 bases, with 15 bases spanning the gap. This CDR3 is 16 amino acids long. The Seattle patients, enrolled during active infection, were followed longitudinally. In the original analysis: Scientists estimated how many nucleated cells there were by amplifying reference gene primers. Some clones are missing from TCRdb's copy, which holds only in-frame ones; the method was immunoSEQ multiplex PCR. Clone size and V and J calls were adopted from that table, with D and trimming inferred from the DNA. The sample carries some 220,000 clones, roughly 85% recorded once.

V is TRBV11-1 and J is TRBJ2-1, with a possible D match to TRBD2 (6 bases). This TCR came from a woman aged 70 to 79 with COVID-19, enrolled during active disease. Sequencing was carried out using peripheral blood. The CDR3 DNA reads TGTGCCAGCAGCTTAGCAGGTCTAGCGCTTGGCAATGAGCAGTTCTTC. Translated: CASSLAGLALGNEQFF.